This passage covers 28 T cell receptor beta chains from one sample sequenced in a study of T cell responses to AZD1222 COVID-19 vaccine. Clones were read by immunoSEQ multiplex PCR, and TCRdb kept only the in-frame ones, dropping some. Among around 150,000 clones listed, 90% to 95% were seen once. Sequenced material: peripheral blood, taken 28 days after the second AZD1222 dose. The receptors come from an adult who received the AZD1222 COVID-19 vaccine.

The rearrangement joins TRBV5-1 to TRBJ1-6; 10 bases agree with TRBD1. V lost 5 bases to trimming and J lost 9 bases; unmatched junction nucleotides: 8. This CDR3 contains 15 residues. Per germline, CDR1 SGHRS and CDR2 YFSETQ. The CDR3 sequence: CASRPTGTGASPLHF. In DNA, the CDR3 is TGCGCCAGCAGACCTACCGGGACAGGGGCTTCACCCCTCCACTTT.

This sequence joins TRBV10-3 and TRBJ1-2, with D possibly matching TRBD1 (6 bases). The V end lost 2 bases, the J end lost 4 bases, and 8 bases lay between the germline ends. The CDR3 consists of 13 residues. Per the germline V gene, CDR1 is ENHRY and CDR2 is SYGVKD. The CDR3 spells CAISELTGYGYTF. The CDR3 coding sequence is TGTGCCATCAGTGAGCTGACAGGCTATGGCTACACCTTC.

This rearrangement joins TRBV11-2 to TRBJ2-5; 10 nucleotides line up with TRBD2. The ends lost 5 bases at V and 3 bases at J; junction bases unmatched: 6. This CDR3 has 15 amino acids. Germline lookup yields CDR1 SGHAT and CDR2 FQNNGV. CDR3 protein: CASSPLAGGEETQYF. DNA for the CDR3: TGTGCCAGCAGCCCTTTAGCGGGAGGCGAAGAGACCCAGTACTTC.

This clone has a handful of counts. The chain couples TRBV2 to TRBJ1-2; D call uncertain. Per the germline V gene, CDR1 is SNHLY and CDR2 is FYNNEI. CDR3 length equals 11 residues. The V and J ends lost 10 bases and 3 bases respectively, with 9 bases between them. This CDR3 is CANGRDYGYTF. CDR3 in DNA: TGTGCCAACGGACGGGACTATGGCTACACCTTC.

CDR3 nucleotides: TGTGCCAGCAGCTTGGTAGCAGGGGACACCTACGAGCAGTACTTC. Amino acids: CASSLVAGDTYEQYF. The chain recombines TRBV7-2 with TRBJ2-7; TRBD1 might be the D (6 bases). The germline V and J ends were trimmed by 3 bases and 2 bases, with 14 bases remaining between them. Germline CDR1 reads SGHTA; CDR2 reads FQGNSA. The length of the CDR3 is 15 residues.

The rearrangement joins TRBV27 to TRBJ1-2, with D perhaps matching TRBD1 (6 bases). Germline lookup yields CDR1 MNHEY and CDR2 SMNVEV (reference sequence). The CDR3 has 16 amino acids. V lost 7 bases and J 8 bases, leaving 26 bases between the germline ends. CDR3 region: CASNSIATGQSLGYTF. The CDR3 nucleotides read TGTGCCAGCAACTCCATTGCCACGGGACAAAGCCTGGGCTACACCTTC.

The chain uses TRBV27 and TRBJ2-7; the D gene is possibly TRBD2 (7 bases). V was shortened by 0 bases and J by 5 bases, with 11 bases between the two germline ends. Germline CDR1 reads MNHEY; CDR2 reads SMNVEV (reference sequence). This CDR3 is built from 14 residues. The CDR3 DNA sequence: TGTGCCAGCAGTTTATCGGCGGGGGCCCACGAGCAGTACTTC. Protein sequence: CASSLSAGAHEQYF.

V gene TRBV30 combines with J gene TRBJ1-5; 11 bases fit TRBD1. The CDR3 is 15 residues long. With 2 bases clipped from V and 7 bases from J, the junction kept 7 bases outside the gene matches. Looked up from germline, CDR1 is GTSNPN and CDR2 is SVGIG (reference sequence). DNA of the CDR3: TGTGCCTGGAGTACCGGGACAGGGGGTGGGCAGCCCCAGCATTTT. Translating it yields CAWSTGTGGGQPQHF.

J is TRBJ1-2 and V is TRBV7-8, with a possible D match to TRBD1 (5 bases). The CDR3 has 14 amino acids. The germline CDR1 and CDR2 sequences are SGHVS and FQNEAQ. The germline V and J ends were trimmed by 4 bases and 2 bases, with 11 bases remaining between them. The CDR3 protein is CASSSDRYNYGYTF. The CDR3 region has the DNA TGTGCCAGCAGCTCCGACAGATACAACTATGGCTACACCTTC.

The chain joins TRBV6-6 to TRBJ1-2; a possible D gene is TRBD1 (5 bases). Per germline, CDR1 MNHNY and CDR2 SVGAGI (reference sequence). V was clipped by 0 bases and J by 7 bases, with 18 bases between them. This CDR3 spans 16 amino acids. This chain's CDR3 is CASSYSRLGGTGGYTF. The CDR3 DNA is TGTGCCAGCAGTTACTCTCGTTTGGGAGGGACTGGTGGCTACACCTTC.

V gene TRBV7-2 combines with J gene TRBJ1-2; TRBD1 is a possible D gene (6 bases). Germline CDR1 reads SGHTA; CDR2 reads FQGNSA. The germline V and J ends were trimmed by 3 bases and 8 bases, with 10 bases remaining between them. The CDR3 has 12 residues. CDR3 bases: TGTGCCAGCAGCTTCGGGGGGCGAGGCTACACCTTC. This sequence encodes CASSFGGRGYTF.

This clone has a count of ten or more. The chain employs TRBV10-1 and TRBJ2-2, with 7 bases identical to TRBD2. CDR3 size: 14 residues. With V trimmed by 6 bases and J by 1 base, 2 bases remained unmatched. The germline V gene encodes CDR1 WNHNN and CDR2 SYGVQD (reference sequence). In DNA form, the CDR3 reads TGCGCCAGCAGCCCTAGCGGGAACACCGGGGAGCTGTTTTTT. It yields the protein CASSPSGNTGELFF.

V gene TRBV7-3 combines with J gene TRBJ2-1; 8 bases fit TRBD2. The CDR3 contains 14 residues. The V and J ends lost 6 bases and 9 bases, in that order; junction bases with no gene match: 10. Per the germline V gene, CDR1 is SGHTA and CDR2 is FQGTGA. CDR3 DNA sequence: TGTGCCAGCAGTCCCGGAGCGGGAGTCCCTGAGCAGTTCTTC. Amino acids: CASSPGAGVPEQFF. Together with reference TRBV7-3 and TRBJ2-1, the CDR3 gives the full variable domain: GAGVSQTPSNKVTEKGKYVELRCDPISGHTALYWYRQSLGQGPEFLIYFQGTGAADDSGLPNDRFFAVRPEGSVSTLKIQRTERGDSAVYLCASSPGAGVPEQFFGPGTRLTVL.

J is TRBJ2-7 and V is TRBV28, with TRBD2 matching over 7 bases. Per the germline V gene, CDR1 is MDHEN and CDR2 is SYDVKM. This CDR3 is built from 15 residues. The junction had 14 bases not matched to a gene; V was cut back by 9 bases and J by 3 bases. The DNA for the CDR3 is TGTGCCAGTCTTACCGGGGGGAGTACTCTCTACGAGCAGTACTTC. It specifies CASLTGGSTLYEQYF.

CDR3 residues: CASSLAPGGSNQPQHF. The CDR3 region has the DNA TGTGCCAGCAGCTTAGCTCCGGGGGGGAGCAATCAGCCCCAGCATTTT. The chain employs TRBV7-9 and TRBJ1-5; weak D call: TRBD1 (5 bases). This CDR3 is 16 amino acids long. V lost 0 bases and J lost 1, with 10 bases in between. Germline lookup yields CDR1 SEHNR and CDR2 FQNEAQ (reference sequence).

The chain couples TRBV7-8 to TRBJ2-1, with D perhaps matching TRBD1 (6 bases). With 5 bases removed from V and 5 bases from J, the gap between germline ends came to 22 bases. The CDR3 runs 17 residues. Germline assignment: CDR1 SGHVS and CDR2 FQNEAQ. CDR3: CASSTGRGGRLDNEQFF. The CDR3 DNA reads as TGTGCCAGCAGCACCGGGCGAGGGGGTAGATTGGACAATGAGCAGTTCTTC.

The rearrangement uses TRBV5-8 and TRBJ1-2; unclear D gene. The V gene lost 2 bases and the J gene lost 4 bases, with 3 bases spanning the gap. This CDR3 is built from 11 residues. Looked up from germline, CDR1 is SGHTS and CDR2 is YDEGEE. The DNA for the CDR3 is TGTGCCAGCAGCTTTTCCTATGGCTACACCTTC. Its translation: CASSFSYGYTF.

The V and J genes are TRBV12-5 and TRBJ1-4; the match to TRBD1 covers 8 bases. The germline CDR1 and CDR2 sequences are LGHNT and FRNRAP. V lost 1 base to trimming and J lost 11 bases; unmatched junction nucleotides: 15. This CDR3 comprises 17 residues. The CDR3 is CASGLAEPGGRGLKLFF. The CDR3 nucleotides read TGTGCTAGTGGTTTGGCCGAACCAGGGGGCCGGGGTTTGAAACTGTTTTTT.

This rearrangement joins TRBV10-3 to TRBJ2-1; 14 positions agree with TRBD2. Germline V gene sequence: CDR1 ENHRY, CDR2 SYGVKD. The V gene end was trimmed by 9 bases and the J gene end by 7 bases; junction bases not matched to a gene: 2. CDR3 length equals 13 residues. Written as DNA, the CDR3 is TGTGCCATGGGACTAGCGGGAGCAAATGAGCAGTTCTTC. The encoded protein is CAMGLAGANEQFF.

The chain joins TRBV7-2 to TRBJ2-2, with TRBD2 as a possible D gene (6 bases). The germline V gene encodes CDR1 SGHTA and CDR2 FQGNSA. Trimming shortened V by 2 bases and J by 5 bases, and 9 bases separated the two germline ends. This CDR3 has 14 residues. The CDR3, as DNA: TGTGCCAGCAGCTTAAGAGGGAGGACCGGGGAGCTGTTTTTT. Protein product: CASSLRGRTGELFF.

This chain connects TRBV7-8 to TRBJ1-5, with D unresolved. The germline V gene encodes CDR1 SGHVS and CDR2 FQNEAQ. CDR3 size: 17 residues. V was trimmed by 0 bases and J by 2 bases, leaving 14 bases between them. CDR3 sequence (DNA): TGTGCCAGCAGCTTAGCGGTGGGAAGGGAGGGCAATCAGCCCCAGCATTTT. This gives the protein CASSLAVGREGNQPQHF.

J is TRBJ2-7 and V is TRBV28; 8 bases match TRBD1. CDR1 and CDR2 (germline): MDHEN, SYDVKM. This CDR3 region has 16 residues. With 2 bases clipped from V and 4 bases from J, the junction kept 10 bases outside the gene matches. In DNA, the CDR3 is TGTGCCAGCAGTTTACGGCCAGGGGGCTTTTCTTACGAGCAGTACTTC. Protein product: CASSLRPGGFSYEQYF.

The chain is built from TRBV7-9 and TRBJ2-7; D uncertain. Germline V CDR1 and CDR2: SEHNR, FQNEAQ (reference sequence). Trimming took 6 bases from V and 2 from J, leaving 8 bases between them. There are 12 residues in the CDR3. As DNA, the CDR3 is TGTGCCAGCAGTGCTGGAGCCTACGAGCAGTACTTC. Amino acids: CASSAGAYEQYF.

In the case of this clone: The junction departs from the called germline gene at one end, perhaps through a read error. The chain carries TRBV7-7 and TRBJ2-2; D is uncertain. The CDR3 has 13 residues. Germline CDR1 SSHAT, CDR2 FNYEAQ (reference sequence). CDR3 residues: CASSYGNTGELFF. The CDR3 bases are TGTGCTAGCAGCTACGGTAACACCGGGGAGCTGTTTTTT.

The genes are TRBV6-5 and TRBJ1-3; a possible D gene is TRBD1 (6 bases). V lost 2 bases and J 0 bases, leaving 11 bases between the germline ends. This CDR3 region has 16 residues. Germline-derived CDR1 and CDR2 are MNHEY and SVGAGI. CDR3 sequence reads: CASSYPTGTSGNTIYF. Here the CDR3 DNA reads TGTGCCAGCAGTTACCCAACAGGGACCTCTGGAAACACCATATATTTT.

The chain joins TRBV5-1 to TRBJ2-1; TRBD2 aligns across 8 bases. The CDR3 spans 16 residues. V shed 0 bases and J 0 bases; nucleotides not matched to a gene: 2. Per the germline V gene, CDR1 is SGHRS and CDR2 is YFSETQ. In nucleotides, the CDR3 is TGCGCCAGCAGCTTGGCCGGGGGGGCCTCCTACAATGAGCAGTTCTTC. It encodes CASSLAGGASYNEQFF.

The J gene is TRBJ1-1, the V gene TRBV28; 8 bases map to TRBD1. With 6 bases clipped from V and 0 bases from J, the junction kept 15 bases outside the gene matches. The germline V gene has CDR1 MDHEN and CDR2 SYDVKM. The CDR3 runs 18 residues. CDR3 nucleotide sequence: TGTGCCAGCAGCATGCAGCGAACAGGGGGGATAATGAACACTGAAGCTTTCTTT. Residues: CASSMQRTGGIMNTEAFF.

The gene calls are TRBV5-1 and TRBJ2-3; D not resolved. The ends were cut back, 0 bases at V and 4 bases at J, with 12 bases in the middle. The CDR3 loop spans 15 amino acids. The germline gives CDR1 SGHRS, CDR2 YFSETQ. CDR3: CASSLGSTVADTQYF. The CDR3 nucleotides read TGCGCCAGCAGCTTGGGGTCTACGGTCGCAGATACGCAGTATTTT.